Reported below is one TCR beta chain. Its antigen remains unknown. The junction does not match germline at one end; this may be a read error. It was with a sample-barcoded 5' primer and a J-beta primer mix that a second PCR of about 7 to 12 cycles was run. MiXCR was run by TCRdb on the 5' RACE reads, yielding one entry per CDR3 protein. The table lists 600,000 to 850,000 distinct CDR3 sequences, about 40% of them singletons. The sample belongs to a study of blood T cells in healthy people across ages. Study-wide findings and caveats: Diversity of TCR beta correlated strongly with naive T cell percentage.

This CDR3 spans 14 amino acids. Germline loops: CDR1 SGDLS, CDR2 YYNGEE. Sequenced material: blood. The rearrangement links TRBV9 to TRBJ1-1; 9 nucleotides line up with TRBD1. The receptor's source is a woman aged 55-70 years in good health. The CDR3 DNA reads TGTGCCAGCAGCGCCGGACAGGGGAACCCTGAAGCTTTCTTT. Amino acid sequence: CASSAGQGNPEAFF.